The following is a T cell receptor (beta chain) sequence with its context. Antigen: not known. A spike-in of synthetic TCR analog templates was added to each PCR. The assay was immunoSEQ multiplex PCR, and TCRdb's table has in-frame clones only and misses some. Of under 55,000 clones detected, about 81% appear once; the ten largest clones hold approximately 2.9%. Time point of the sample: pretreatment peripheral blood. This specimen comes from a study of PD-L1 blockade in urothelial cancer. Study at large: Bladder-origin urothelial cancer in males covered twenty-five of 29 patients. Blood underwent analysis 3 weeks (second dose) and 6 weeks after treatment began.

Findings of the study overall: It was durable-benefit patients whose tumor-associated blood clones expanded more at 3 weeks.

V was clipped by 1 base and J by 0 bases; unmatched bases: 3. The CDR3 is 16 amino acids. In germline, CDR1 is LNHNV, CDR2 YYDKDF (reference sequence). V is TRBV15 and J is TRBJ1-2; 9 bases align to TRBD1. This sequence was found in a man between 65 and 85 years old with urothelial cancer. This specimen consisted of PBMCs, obtained around atezolizumab (anti-PD-L1) treatment. The CDR3, as DNA: TGTGCCACCAGCAGAGGGGGACAGGGTGCTAACTATGGCTACACCTTC. This gives the protein CATSRGGQGANYGYTF.